One sample yielded the 5 T cell receptor beta chains listed below, sequenced in a study of blood T cell repertoires in COVID-19. Sequenced by immunoSEQ multiplex PCR; TCRdb stores in-frame clones only, minus some. The sample lists some 170,000 clones, approximately 85% seen once, with more than 1% in the top ten. The sample consisted of peripheral blood. These receptors originate from a man aged 40-49 years with acute or convalescent COVID-19.

The chain couples TRBV27 to TRBJ2-1, with 8 bases that match TRBD1. The CDR3 loop spans 13 amino acids. Germline-derived CDR1 and CDR2 are MNHEY and SMNVEV (reference sequence). V was pared by 1 base and J by 7 bases, with 0 bases of the junction left unmatched. The CDR3 here is CASSLYRGNEQFF. Written as DNA, the CDR3 is TGTGCCAGCAGTTTATACAGGGGGAATGAGCAGTTCTTC.

The V gene is TRBV6-5, the J gene TRBJ1-5; TRBD1 matches 11 bases. The CDR3 spans 13 residues. CDR1 and CDR2 (germline): MNHEY, SVGAGI. J lost 6 bases, V lost 8 bases, and 3 bases had no gene match. The CDR3 region is CASGQGAGQPQHF. CDR3 nucleotides: TGTGCCAGCGGACAGGGGGCAGGTCAGCCCCAGCATTTT.

V is TRBV19 and J is TRBJ1-2; D is possibly TRBD1 (5 bases). The CDR3 is 12 residues long. Germline V gene sequence: CDR1 LNHDA, CDR2 SQIVND (reference sequence). Deletions cut 5 bases from V and 4 bases from J, with 8 bases between. This CDR3 reads CASSATVYGYTF. The DNA of the CDR3 is TGTGCCAGTAGTGCGACAGTCTATGGCTACACCTTC. The whole variable domain, remainder taken from reference TRBV19 and TRBJ1-2, is DGGITQSPKYLFRKEGQNVTLSCEQNLNHDAMYWYRQDPGQGLRLIYYSQIVNDFQKGDIAEGYSVSREKKESFPLTVTSAQKNPTAFYLCASSATVYGYTFGSGTRLTVV.

This chain uses TRBV7-6 with TRBJ1-4; TRBD1 is a possible D gene (5 bases). Trimming took 1 base from V and 0 from J, leaving 12 bases between them. From germline, CDR1 is SGHVS and CDR2 FNYEAQ. The CDR3 is made up of 17 amino acids. CDR3 in DNA: TGTGCCAGCAGCTTAGATCGTTGGACATCAACTAATGAAAAACTGTTTTTT. Its protein product is CASSLDRWTSTNEKLFF.

The chain links TRBV7-2 to TRBJ1-2; D not resolved. The length of the CDR3 is 14 residues. In germline, CDR1 is SGHTA, CDR2 FQGNSA. The germline V and J ends were trimmed by 0 bases and 6 bases, with 11 bases remaining between them. The CDR3 coding sequence is TGTGCCAGCAGCTTAGCCAGGCCTTCGAATGGCTACACCTTC. As protein: CASSLARPSNGYTF.